The clone carrying this T cell receptor (beta chain) was seen once. Trimming took 5 bases from V and 7 from J, leaving 17 bases between them. This CDR3 contains 14 residues. Germline CDR1 LNHDA, CDR2 SQIVND (reference sequence). The data were obtained in a study of glioma-infiltrating T cells after dendritic cell vaccination. Regarding time point: after dendritic cell vaccination, including at tumor progression/relapse. TCRdb's copy holds only in-frame clones and misses some; the assay was immunoSEQ multiplex PCR. The sample includes 45,000 to 60,000 clones, about 80% seen only once; the top ten take approximately 14%.

The chain combines TRBV19 with TRBJ1-2, with D uncertain. This TCR was sampled from a human donor with glioblastoma. The sequencing here drew on blood, taken after dendritic cell vaccination. The CDR3 bases are TGTGCCAGTAGTTCCCGGGTGTGGCGGAGTGGCTACACCTTC. The encoded protein is CASSSRVWRSGYTF.